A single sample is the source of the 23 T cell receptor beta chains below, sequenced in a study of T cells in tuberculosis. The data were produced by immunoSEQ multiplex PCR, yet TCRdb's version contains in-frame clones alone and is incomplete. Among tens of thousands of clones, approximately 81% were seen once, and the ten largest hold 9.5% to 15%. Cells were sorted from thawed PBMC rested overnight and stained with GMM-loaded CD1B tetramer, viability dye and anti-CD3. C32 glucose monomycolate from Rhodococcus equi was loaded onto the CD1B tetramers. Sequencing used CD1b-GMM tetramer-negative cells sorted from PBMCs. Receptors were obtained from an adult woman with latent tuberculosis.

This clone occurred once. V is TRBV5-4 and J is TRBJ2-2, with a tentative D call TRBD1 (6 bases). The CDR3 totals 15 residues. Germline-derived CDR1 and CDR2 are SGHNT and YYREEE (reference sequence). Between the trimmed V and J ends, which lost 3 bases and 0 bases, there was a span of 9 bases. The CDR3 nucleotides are TGTGCCAGCAGCTGGGGACACACGAACACCGGGGAGCTGTTTTTT. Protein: CASSWGHTNTGELFF.

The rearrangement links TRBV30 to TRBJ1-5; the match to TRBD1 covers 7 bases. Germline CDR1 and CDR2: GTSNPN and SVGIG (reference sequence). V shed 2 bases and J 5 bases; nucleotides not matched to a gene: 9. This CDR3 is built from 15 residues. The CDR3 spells CAWSYKTGPHQPQHF. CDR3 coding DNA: TGTGCCTGGAGTTACAAGACAGGGCCGCATCAGCCCCAGCATTTT.

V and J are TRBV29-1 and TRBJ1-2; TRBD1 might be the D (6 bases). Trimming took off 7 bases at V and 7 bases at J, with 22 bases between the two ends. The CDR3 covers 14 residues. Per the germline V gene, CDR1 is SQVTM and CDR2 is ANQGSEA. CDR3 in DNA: TGCAGCGCGGATGATGTTTGGGGGCGTGCTGGCTACACCTTC. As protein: CSADDVWGRAGYTF.

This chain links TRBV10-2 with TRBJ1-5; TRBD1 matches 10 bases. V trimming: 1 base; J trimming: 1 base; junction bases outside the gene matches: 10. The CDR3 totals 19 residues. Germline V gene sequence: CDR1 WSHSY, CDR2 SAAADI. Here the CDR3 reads CASSEWGQGTYLSNQPQHF. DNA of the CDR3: TGCGCCAGCAGTGAGTGGGGACAGGGGACCTATCTAAGCAATCAGCCCCAGCATTTT.

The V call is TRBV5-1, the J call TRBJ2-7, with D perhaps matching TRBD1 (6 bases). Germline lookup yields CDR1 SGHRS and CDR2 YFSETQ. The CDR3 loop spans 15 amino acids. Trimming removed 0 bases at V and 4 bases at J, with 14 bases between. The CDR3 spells CASSLVQGLGYEQYF. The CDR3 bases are TGCGCCAGCAGCTTGGTACAGGGCCTGGGGTACGAGCAGTACTTC.

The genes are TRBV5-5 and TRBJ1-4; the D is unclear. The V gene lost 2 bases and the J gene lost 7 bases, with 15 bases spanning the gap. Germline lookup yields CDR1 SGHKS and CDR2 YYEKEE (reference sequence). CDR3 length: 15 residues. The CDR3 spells CASSFGDSIGEKLFF. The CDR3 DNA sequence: TGTGCCAGCAGCTTCGGGGATAGCATAGGTGAAAAACTGTTTTTT.

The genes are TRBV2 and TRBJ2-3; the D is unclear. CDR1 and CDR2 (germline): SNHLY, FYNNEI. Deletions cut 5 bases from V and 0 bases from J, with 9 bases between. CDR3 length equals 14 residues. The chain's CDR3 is CASSPGQSTDTQYF. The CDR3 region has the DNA TGTGCCAGCAGTCCTGGTCAGAGCACAGATACGCAGTATTTT.

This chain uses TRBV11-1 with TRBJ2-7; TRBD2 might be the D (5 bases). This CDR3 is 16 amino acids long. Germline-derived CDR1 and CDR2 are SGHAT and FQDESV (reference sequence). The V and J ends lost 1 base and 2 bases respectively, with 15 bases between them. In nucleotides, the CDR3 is TGTGCCAGCAGCTTAGGATACCAGCGGTCACCCTACGAGCAGTACTTC. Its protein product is CASSLGYQRSPYEQYF.

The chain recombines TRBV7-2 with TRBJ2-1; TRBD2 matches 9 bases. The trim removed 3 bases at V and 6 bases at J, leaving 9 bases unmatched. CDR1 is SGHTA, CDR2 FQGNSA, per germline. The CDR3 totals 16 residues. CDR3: CASSFGGRAWSNEQFF. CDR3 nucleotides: TGTGCCAGCAGCTTCGGCGGGAGGGCCTGGAGCAATGAGCAGTTCTTC.

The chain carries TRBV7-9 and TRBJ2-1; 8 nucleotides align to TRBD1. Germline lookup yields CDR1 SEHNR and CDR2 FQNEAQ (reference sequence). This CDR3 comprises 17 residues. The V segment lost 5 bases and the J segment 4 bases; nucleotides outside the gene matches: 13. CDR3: CASSQNRGTGNYNEQFF. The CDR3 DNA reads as TGTGCCAGCAGCCAAAACCGGGGGACAGGTAATTACAATGAGCAGTTCTTC.

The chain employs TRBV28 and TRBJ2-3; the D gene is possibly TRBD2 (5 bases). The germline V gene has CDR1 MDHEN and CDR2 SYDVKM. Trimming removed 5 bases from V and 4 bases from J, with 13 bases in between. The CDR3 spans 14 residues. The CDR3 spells CASSTRAGSDTQYF. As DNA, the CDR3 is TGTGCCAGCAGTACCCGCGCGGGTTCAGATACGCAGTATTTT.

This CDR3 reads CASSQEGHTGELFF. Written as DNA, the CDR3 is TGTGCCAGCAGCCAAGAGGGCCACACCGGGGAGCTGTTTTTT. The V gene is TRBV4-2, the J gene TRBJ2-2; D not certain. Germline CDR1 reads LGHNA; CDR2 reads YNFKEQ. Trimming pared 0 bases from V and 3 bases from J, leaving 5 bases between. CDR3 length equals 14 residues.

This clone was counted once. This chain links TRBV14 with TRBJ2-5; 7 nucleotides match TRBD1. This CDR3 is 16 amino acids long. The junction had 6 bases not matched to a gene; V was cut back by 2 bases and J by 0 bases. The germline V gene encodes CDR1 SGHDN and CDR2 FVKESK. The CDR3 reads CASSQPRGMNQETQYF. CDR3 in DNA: TGTGCCAGCAGCCAACCCAGGGGGATGAACCAAGAGACCCAGTACTTC.

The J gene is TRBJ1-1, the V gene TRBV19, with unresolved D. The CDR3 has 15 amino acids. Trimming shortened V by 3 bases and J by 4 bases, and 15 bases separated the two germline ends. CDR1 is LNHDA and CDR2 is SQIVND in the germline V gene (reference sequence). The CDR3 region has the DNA TGTGCCAGTAGTATTTCCCAGCTGCGGGGCACTGAAGCTTTCTTT. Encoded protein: CASSISQLRGTEAFF.

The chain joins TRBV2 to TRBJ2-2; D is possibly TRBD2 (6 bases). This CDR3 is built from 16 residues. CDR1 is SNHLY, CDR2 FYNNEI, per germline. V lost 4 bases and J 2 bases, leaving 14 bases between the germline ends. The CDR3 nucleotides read TGTGCCAGCAGTGGGGGTCGGGGGAGAAACACCGGGGAGCTGTTTTTT. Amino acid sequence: CASSGGRGRNTGELFF.

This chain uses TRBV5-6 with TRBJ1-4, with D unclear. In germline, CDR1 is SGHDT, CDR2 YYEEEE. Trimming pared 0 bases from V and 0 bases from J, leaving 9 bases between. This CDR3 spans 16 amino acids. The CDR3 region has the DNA TGTGCCAGCAGCTTGGGCCCAACATCAACTAATGAAAAACTGTTTTTT. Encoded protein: CASSLGPTSTNEKLFF.

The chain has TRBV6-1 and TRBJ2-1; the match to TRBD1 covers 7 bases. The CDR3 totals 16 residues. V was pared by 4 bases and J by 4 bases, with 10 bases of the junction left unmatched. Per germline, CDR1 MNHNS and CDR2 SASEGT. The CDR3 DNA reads TGTGCCAGCAGTGGGGGTACAGGGGCTTTTTACAATGAGCAGTTCTTC. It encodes CASSGGTGAFYNEQFF.

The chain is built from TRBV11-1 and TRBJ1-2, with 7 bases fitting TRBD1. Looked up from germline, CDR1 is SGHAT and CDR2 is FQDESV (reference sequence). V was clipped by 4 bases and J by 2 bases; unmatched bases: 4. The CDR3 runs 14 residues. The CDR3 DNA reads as TGTGCCAGCAGCTCCGACAGGGTCAACTATGGCTACACCTTC. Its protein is CASSSDRVNYGYTF.

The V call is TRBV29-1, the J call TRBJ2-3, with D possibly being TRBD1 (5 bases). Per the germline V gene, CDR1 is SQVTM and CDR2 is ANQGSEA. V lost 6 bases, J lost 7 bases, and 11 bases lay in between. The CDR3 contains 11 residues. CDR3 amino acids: CSVQGENTQYF. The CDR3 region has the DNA TGCAGCGTCCAAGGGGAAAATACGCAGTATTTT.

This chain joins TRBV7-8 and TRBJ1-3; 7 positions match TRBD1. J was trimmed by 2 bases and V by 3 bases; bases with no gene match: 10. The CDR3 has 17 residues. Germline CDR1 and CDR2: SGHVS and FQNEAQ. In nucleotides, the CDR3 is TGTGCCAGCAGCTTGGCTTGGAGGGGGCACGCTGGAAACACCATATATTTT. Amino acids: CASSLAWRGHAGNTIYF.

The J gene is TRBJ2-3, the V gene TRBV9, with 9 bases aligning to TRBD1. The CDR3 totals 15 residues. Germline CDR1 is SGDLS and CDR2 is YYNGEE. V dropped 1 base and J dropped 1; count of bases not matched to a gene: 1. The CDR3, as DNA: TGTGCCAGCAGCGTAAGACAGGGGGGCACAGATACGCAGTATTTT. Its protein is CASSVRQGGTDTQYF. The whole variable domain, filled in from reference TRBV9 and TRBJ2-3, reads DSGVTQTPKHLITATGQRVTLRCSPRSGDLSVYWYQQSLDQGLQFLIQYYNGEERAKGNILERFSAQQFPDLHSELNLSSLELGDSALYFCASSVRQGGTDTQYFGPGTRLTVL.

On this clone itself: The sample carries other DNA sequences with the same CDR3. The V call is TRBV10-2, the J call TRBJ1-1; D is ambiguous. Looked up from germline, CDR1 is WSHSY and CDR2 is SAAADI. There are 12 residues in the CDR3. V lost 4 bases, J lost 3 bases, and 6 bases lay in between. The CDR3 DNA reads TGCGCCAGCAGTGTGAGGGACACTGAAGCTTTCTTT. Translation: CASSVRDTEAFF.

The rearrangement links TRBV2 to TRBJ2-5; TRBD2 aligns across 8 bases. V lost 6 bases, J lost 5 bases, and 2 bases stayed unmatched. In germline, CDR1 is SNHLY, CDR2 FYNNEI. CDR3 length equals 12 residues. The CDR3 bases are TGTGCCAGCAGACTAGCGGTGGAGACCCAGTACTTC. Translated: CASRLAVETQYF.